This T cell receptor (beta chain) comes out of a study of T cell responses to AZD1222 COVID-19 vaccine. The method was immunoSEQ multiplex PCR; TCRdb's version includes in-frame clones alone and lacks a portion of them. The table records 90,000 to 150,000 clones, about 89% of them present only once. This CDR3 is built from 15 residues. This sample comprised peripheral blood, obtained on day 0 of AZD1222 vaccination. The genes are TRBV21-1 and TRBJ1-5; TRBD1 is the table's D call and was not checked against the DNA. TRBV21-1 is classified as a pseudogene. This sequence originates from an adult in good health. CDR3 region: CASSPEGENNQPQHF. Written as DNA, the CDR3 is TGTGCCAGCAGCCCCGAGGGGGAAAACAATCAGCCCCAGCATTTT.